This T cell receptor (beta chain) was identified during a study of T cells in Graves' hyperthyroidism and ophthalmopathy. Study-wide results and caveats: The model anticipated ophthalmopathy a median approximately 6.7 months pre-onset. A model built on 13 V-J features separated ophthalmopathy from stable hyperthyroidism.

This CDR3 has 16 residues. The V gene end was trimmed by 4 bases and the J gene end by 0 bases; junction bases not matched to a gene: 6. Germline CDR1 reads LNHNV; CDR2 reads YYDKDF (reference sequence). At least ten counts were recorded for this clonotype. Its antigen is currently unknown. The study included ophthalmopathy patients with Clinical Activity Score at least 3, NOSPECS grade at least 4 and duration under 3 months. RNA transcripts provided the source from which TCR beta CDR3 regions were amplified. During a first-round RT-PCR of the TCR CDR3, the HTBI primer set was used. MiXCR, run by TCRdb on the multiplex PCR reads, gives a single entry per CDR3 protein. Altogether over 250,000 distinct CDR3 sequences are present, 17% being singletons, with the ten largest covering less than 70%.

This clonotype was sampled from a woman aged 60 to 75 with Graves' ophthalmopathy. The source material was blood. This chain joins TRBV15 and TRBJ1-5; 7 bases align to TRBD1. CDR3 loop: CATSTGQPYSNQPQHF. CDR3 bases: TGTGCCACCAGCACGGGACAGCCTTATAGCAATCAGCCCCAGCATTTT.